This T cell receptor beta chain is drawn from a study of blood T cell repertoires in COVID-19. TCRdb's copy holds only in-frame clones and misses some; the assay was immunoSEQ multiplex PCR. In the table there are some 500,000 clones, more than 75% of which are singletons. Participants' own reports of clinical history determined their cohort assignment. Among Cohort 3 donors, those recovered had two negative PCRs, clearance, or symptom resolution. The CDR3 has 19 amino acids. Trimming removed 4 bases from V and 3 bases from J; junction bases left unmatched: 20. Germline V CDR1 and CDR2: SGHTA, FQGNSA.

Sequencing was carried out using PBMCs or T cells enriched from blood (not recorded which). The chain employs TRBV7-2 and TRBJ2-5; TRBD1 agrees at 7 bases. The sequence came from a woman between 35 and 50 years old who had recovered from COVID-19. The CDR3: CASSSQGVRGRRSEETQYF. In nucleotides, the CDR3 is TGTGCCAGCAGCTCCCAGGGGGTGAGGGGGCGCAGATCGGAAGAGACCCAGTACTTC.